This record covers a single T cell receptor (beta chain). This specimen comes from a study of blood T cell repertoires in COVID-19. Trimming took off 7 bases at V and 1 base at J, with 10 bases between the two ends. CDR3 size: 13 residues. CDR1 is PRHDT, CDR2 FYEKMQ, per germline (reference sequence). Repertoires were generated with immunoSEQ multiplex PCR, while TCRdb's copy carries only in-frame clones and drops some. The data contain some 270,000 clones, 85% to 90% of them singletons. The chain links TRBV13 to TRBJ1-1, with D perhaps TRBD1 (6 bases). The clonotype originates from a woman aged 55-69 years with COVID-19, enrolled during active disease. Source material: peripheral blood. In DNA, the CDR3 is TGTGCCAGCACAACAGGGACGAACACTGAAGCTTTCTTT. Amino acid sequence: CASTTGTNTEAFF.